Listed here are 21 T cell receptor beta chains from one sample, sequenced in a study of control samples from healthy donors and cancer patients. Generated by immunoSEQ multiplex PCR, the TCRdb table keeps only in-frame clones and is missing some. Here the sample spans 200,000 or so clones, 85% to 95% being singletons. Input material: blood. Every receptor here comes from a man between 45 and 60 years old in good health.

This clone was observed a handful of times. The chain employs TRBV30 and TRBJ1-5; D remains ambiguous. Germline assignment: CDR1 GTSNPN and CDR2 SVGIG (reference sequence). The germline V and J ends were trimmed by 2 bases and 4 bases, with 9 bases remaining between them. There are 13 residues in the CDR3. The CDR3 spells CAWSPPLNQPQHF. CDR3 nucleotide sequence: TGTGCCTGGAGTCCACCACTTAATCAGCCCCAGCATTTT.

The V gene is TRBV11-2, the J gene TRBJ2-4; D unresolved. V lost 2 bases to trimming and J lost 4 bases, with 0 bases between them. The CDR3 runs 11 residues. The germline V gene has CDR1 SGHAT and CDR2 FQNNGV. CDR3 loop: CASSLKNIQYF. Written as DNA, the CDR3 is TGTGCCAGCAGCTTAAAAAACATTCAGTACTTC.

The genes are TRBV6-5 and TRBJ2-5; possible D gene TRBD1, 5 bases. Germline CDR1 and CDR2: MNHEY and SVGAGI. V was pared by 7 bases and J by 6 bases, with 15 bases between. The CDR3 sequence is 13 residues long. CDR3 loop: CASTLTGPKTQYF. The CDR3 DNA reads as TGTGCCAGCACCTTAACAGGACCTAAGACCCAGTACTTC.

The rearrangement uses TRBV7-9 and TRBJ1-3; D is unresolved. The germline gives CDR1 SEHNR, CDR2 FQNEAQ (reference sequence). The CDR3 covers 11 residues. V was cut by 3 bases and J by 7 bases, with 4 bases left in between. CDR3 loop: CASSLTNTIYF. The CDR3 DNA reads as TGTGCCAGCAGCTTGACGAACACCATATATTTT.

This chain joins TRBV27 and TRBJ2-2; perhaps TRBD1 as D (6 bases). Trimming cost V 4 bases and J 5 bases, with 17 bases left between them. The CDR3 length is 16 residues. From germline, CDR1 is MNHEY and CDR2 SMNVEV (reference sequence). DNA of the CDR3: TGTGCCAGCAGTTCCCGGTACAGGGAACGGACCGGGGAGCTGTTTTTT. It encodes CASSSRYRERTGELFF.

The V gene is TRBV6-7, the J gene TRBJ2-5, with D hard to call. TRBV6-7 is an open reading frame whose function is uncertain. The CDR3 covers 13 residues. Trimming removed 7 bases at V and 1 base at J, with 10 bases between. CDR3 nucleotide sequence: TGTGCCAGCACGCCCTGGTGCCAAGAGACCCAGTACTTC. Amino acid sequence: CASTPWCQETQYF.

This sequence joins TRBV19 and TRBJ1-1; D possibly corresponds to TRBD1 (5 bases). Trimming shortened V by 7 bases and J by 1 base, and 13 bases separated the two germline ends. The CDR3 sequence is 14 residues long. The germline CDR1 and CDR2 sequences are LNHDA and SQIVND (reference sequence). CDR3 sequence (DNA): TGTGCCAGTATTAGGACACCAGGGAACACTGAAGCTTTCTTT. Encoded protein: CASIRTPGNTEAFF.

This clone was recorded only once. This chain links TRBV27 with TRBJ2-2, with TRBD1 matching over 9 bases. The ends lost 6 bases at V and 4 bases at J; junction bases unmatched: 12. The CDR3 covers 17 residues. The germline V gene encodes CDR1 MNHEY and CDR2 SMNVEV (reference sequence). CDR3 region: CASRALGRTGATGELFF. DNA of the CDR3: TGTGCCAGCAGAGCATTAGGCCGGACAGGGGCCACCGGGGAGCTGTTTTTT.

This clone was counted a single time. V gene TRBV7-2 combines with J gene TRBJ1-2, with D hard to call. This CDR3 spans 14 amino acids. With 8 bases removed from V and 6 bases from J, the gap between germline ends came to 19 bases. CDR1 and CDR2 (germline): SGHTA, FQGNSA. In DNA, the CDR3 is TGTGCCAGCTGGCGGGGAGGGAAAGAGAATGGCTACACCTTC. It specifies CASWRGGKENGYTF.

V is TRBV15 and J is TRBJ2-7; no reliable D call. V lost 0 bases to trimming and J lost 5 bases, with 8 bases between them. The CDR3 extends over 13 amino acids. CDR1 LNHNV and CDR2 YYDKDF come from the germline V gene (reference sequence). This CDR3 is CATSRDRSHEQYV. CDR3 sequence (DNA): TGTGCCACCAGCAGAGACAGGTCCCACGAGCAGTACGTC.

The chain recombines TRBV28 with TRBJ1-6; 7 bases are a match to TRBD1. This CDR3 is built from 14 residues. V dropped 4 bases and J dropped 10; count of bases not matched to a gene: 7. Germline V gene lookup returns CDR1 MDHEN and CDR2 SYDVKM. The CDR3 nucleotides read TGTGCCAGCAGTTCCCGGACAGGTTACTCACCCCTCCACTTT. Protein sequence: CASSSRTGYSPLHF.

The CDR3 nucleotides are TGTGCCAGCAGCCTGACACCTGAAAAACTGTTTTTT. This sequence encodes CASSLTPEKLFF. The J gene is TRBJ1-4, the V gene TRBV3-1 (or the pseudogene TRBV3-2), with unresolved D. CDR3 size: 12 residues. Germline CDR1 LGHDT, CDR2 YNNKEL (reference sequence). V lost 4 bases and J lost 7, with 7 bases in between.

The chain uses TRBV7-9 and TRBJ1-5; no clear D gene. CDR3 length equals 14 residues. Per the germline V gene, CDR1 is SEHNR and CDR2 is FQNEAQ (reference sequence). V was trimmed by 1 base and J by 5 bases, leaving 9 bases between them. The chain's CDR3 is CASSLDRSDQPQHF. CDR3 DNA: TGTGCCAGCAGCTTAGATCGGAGTGATCAGCCCCAGCATTTT.

This chain uses TRBV6-5 with TRBJ1-5, with D hard to call. Germline CDR1 reads MNHEY; CDR2 reads SVGAGI. The CDR3 is 15 residues long. Deletions cut 7 bases from V and 4 bases from J, with 17 bases between. This CDR3 reads CASTQNILGNQPQHF. CDR3 nucleotide sequence: TGTGCCAGCACTCAAAACATCTTGGGAAATCAGCCCCAGCATTTT.

This chain uses TRBV19 with TRBJ1-5; no definite D call. CDR1 and CDR2 (germline): LNHDA, SQIVND (reference sequence). The CDR3 contains 12 residues. Trimming cost V 1 base and J 6 bases, with 4 bases left between them. The DNA of the CDR3 is TGTGCCAGTAGTATAGTGCGTCAGCCCCAGCATTTT. Amino acid sequence: CASSIVRQPQHF. The full variable domain, rest sourced from reference TRBV19 and TRBJ1-5, is DGGITQSPKYLFRKEGQNVTLSCEQNLNHDAMYWYRQDPGQGLRLIYYSQIVNDFQKGDIAEGYSVSREKKESFPLTVTSAQKNPTAFYLCASSIVRQPQHFGDGTRLSIL.

The chain links TRBV2 to TRBJ1-2; no reliable D call. This CDR3 has 12 residues. CDR1 and CDR2 (germline): SNHLY, FYNNEI. The V end lost 6 bases, the J end lost 9 bases, and 14 bases lay between the germline ends. CDR3 sequence (DNA): TGTGCCAGCAGCGTTATCGGTTCCCGCTACACCTTC. As protein: CASSVIGSRYTF.

The chain has TRBV27 and TRBJ1-3, with D perhaps TRBD1 (5 bases). The germline V and J ends were trimmed by 6 bases and 7 bases, with 16 bases remaining between them. CDR3 length equals 14 residues. Germline CDR1 and CDR2: MNHEY and SMNVEV (reference sequence). The CDR3 loop reads CASRTTARGNTIYF. Written as DNA, the CDR3 is TGTGCCAGCAGAACGACAGCCCGGGGGAACACCATATATTTT.

This chain uses TRBV7-9 with TRBJ1-1, with D perhaps TRBD1 (6 bases). The CDR3 covers 14 residues. Trimming left V 2 bases short and J 2 bases short, with 9 bases between. CDR1 and CDR2 (germline): SEHNR, FQNEAQ (reference sequence). CDR3 DNA: TGTGCCAGCAGCTTACAGGGGATTAACACTGAAGCTTTCTTT. It codes for CASSLQGINTEAFF.

The V and J genes are TRBV5-1 and TRBJ1-5, with 7 positions matching TRBD1. This CDR3 spans 15 amino acids. V shed 2 bases and J 1 base; nucleotides not matched to a gene: 3. Looked up from germline, CDR1 is SGHRS and CDR2 is YFSETQ. Here the CDR3 DNA reads TGCGCCAGCAGCTTCACAGGGGAAAGCAATCAGCCCCAGCATTTT. Translated: CASSFTGESNQPQHF. The full variable domain, its missing parts supplied by reference TRBV5-1 and TRBJ1-5, is KAGVTQTPRYLIKTRGQQVTLSCSPISGHRSVSWYQQTPGQGLQFLFEYFSETQRNKGNFPGRFSGRQFSNSRSEMNVSTLELGDSALYLCASSFTGESNQPQHFGDGTRLSIL.

CDR3 sequence (DNA): TGCGCCAGCAGTGAGGCTCCCACCTACGAGCAGTACGTC. The encoded protein is CASSEAPTYEQYV. The rearrangement joins TRBV10-2 to TRBJ2-7; D remains ambiguous. The germline V gene has CDR1 WSHSY and CDR2 SAAADI. This CDR3 is built from 13 residues. With 2 bases removed from V and 2 bases from J, the gap between germline ends came to 7 bases.

This clone was detected only once. This chain uses TRBV28 with TRBJ2-2; the D gene is possibly TRBD1 (5 bases). The CDR3 runs to 16 residues. Germline V CDR1 and CDR2: MDHEN, SYDVKM. The V gene lost 5 bases and the J gene lost 6 bases, with 19 bases spanning the gap. The CDR3 bases are TGTGCCAGCAGTGACGTTCAATTGACAGAGTCCGGGGAGCTGTTTTTT. Its protein is CASSDVQLTESGELFF. Full variable domain (rest looked up from reference TRBV28 and TRBJ2-2): DVKVTQSSRYLVKRTGEKVFLECVQDMDHENMFWYRQDPGLGLRLIYFSYDVKMKEKGDIPEGYSVSREKKERFSLILESASTNQTSMYLCASSDVQLTESGELFFGEGSRLTVL.